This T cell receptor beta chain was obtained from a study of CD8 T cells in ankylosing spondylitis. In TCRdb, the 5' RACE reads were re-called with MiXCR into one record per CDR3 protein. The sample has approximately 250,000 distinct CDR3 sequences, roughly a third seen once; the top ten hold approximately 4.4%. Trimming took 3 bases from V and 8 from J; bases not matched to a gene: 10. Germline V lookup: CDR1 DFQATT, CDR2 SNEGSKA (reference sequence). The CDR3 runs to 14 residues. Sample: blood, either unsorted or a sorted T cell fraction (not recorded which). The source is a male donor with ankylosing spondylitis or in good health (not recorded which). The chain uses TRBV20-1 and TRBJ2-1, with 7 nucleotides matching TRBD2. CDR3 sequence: CSARSGGGGDEQFF. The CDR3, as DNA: TGCAGTGCTAGGAGCGGCGGGGGTGGCGATGAGCAGTTCTTC.